Listed below are T cell receptor beta chains from one sample, sequenced in a study of PD-L1 blockade in urothelial cancer. Produced via immunoSEQ multiplex PCR; TCRdb's table is partial and in-frame only. The sample holds roughly 110,000 clones, about 91% seen once. Material: PBMCs, obtained around atezolizumab (anti-PD-L1) treatment. These receptors all stem from a man aged 55 to 69 with urothelial cancer. Both conserved end residues are part of each CDR3. D genes are given only for firm matches. Not all rows give a size; the values are once, few, many and, for expanded clones, a class.

TRBJ2-1 NA TRBV7-2 TRBD2 TGTGCCAGCAGCTTACTCTCTAGCGGGGGGGAGAATGAGCAGTTCTTC CASSLLSSGGENEQFF
TRBJ2-7 few TRBV6-5 NA TGTGCCAGCAAATGGAGCGATTCCTACGAGCAGTACTTC CASKWSDSYEQYF
TRBJ1-2 NA TRBV9 NA TGTGCCAGCAGCGTAGAAGAGAACTATGGCTACACCTTC CASSVEENYGYTF
TRBJ2-7 NA TRBV7-9 NA TGTGCCAGCAGCTTAGGTGCCCCCAGGGTCGGCGAGCAGTACTTC CASSLGAPRVGEQYF
TRBJ2-7 NA TRBV5-1 TRBD1 TGCGCCAGCAGCTTGGGTACAGGGGGCTACGAGCAGTACTTC CASSLGTGGYEQYF
TRBJ1-5 NA TRBV5-1 NA TGCGCCAGCAGCTTGGAAGGGGTTAGCAATCAGCCCCAGCATTTT CASSLEGVSNQPQHF
TRBJ2-1 NA TRBV2 NA TGTGCCAGCAGTGAAGAGAGCGGAGAAAATGAGCAGTTCTTC CASSEESGENEQFF
TRBJ1-2 NA TRBV19 TRBD1 TGTGCCAGTACCTCAGGACAGGGGATTGATGGCTACACCTTC CASTSGQGIDGYTF
TRBJ2-5 NA TRBV4-2 NA TGTGCCAGCAGCCACCGCACTAGTAATCAAGAGACCCAGTACTTC CASSHRTSNQETQYF
TRBJ1-2 NA TRBV4-1 TRBD1 TGCGCCAGCAGCCAAGATCAGACAGGGGACTATGGCTACACCTTC CASSQDQTGDYGYTF
TRBJ1-2 NA TRBV20-1 NA TGCAGTGCTAGAGCCGGAGGCGGCTACACCTTC CSARAGGGYTF
TRBJ1-2 NA TRBV4-1 TRBD1 TGCGCCAGCAGCCAAGGCAGACAGGGGGCAAACTATGGCTACACCTTC CASSQGRQGANYGYTF
TRBJ2-7 once TRBV6-1 NA TGTGCCAGCAGTGAACAGGGGCCGCCAAATGCCCTCTCCTACGAGCAGTACTTC CASSEQGPPNALSYEQYF
TRBJ1-5 NA TRBV7-9 TRBD1 TGTGCCAGCAGCTCGACGGACAGGGCTTTCAATCAGCCCCAGCATTTT CASSSTDRAFNQPQHF
TRBJ1-6 NA TRBV14 TRBD1 TGTGCCAGCAGCCAAGGGAGTCGGACAGGGTTTGCGTTCTATAATTCACCCCTCCACTTT CASSQGSRTGFAFYNSPLHF
TRBJ2-7 NA TRBV15 NA TGTGCCACCAGCAGACCGAATCCGGTGGACTGGCGTTGGGAGCAGTACTTC CATSRPNPVDWRWEQYF